Listed below are T cell receptor beta chains from one sample, sequenced in a study of T cells after posttransplantation cyclophosphamide. The assay was immunoSEQ multiplex PCR, and TCRdb's table has in-frame clones only and misses some. Listed here are just over 25,000 clones without any singletons, the top ten holding over 1.3%. Sequencing was done on a sample of PBMCs. The receptors were gathered from a man aged 50 to 59 in good health, CMV-negative, and a related stem cell transplant donor. Each CDR3 is given with its conserved first and last residue. A D gene is named only where the DNA matches it firmly. The size field reads once, few or many counts, or a class when the clone is expanded.

V gene,D gene,clone size,J gene,CDR3 DNA,CDR3 protein
TRBV4-1,TRBD1,many,TRBJ1-4,TGCGCCAGCAGCGGGACAGGGGCATTGGAACTGTTTTTT,CASSGTGALELFF
TRBV9,NA,many,TRBJ1-4,TGTGCCAGCAGCCCACGGGACTCCCCCGGGCAAAAACTGTTTTTT,CASSPRDSPGQKLFF
TRBV19,NA,many,TRBJ2-1,TGTGCCAGTAGCGTAGCGGTTGCGGAGCAGTTCTTC,CASSVAVAEQFF
TRBV27,TRBD2,many,TRBJ2-3,TGTGCCAGCAGTTTTTTCAGCGGGAGTACAACAGATACGCAGTATTTT,CASSFFSGSTTDTQYF
TRBV19,NA,few,TRBJ2-7,TGTGCCAGTAGCCGTGACAGCCCTTCCTACGAGCAGTACTTC,CASSRDSPSYEQYF
TRBV10-1,NA,many,TRBJ1-5,TGCGCCAGCAGTGAGAATAGCTATCAGCCCCAGCATTTT,CASSENSYQPQHF
TRBV7-2,NA,many,TRBJ2-1,TGTGCCAGCAGCTTAGGAGCGGCGGACTACAATGAGCAGTTCTTC,CASSLGAADYNEQFF
TRBV5-1,TRBD1,many,TRBJ1-4,TGCGCCAGCAGCTGGGGACAGGCTAATGAAAAACTGTTTTTT,CASSWGQANEKLFF
TRBV19,NA,many,TRBJ2-7,TGTGCCAGTAGTATAGGCGGGTCGAGATACGAGCAGTACTTC,CASSIGGSRYEQYF
TRBV5-1,NA,many,TRBJ1-2,TGCGCCAGCAGCCCGAGCGCCGGCTTATTCAAGGGCTACACCTTC,CASSPSAGLFKGYTF
TRBV5-6,NA,many,TRBJ2-7,TGTGCCAGCAGCTTGCTCAGCTCCTACGAGCAGTACTTC,CASSLLSSYEQYF
TRBV7-3,TRBD1,many,TRBJ1-1,TGTGCCAGCAGCCTCCGGGACAGGGGGCGGCGGATGAACACTGAAGCTTTCTTT,CASSLRDRGRRMNTEAFF
TRBV5-1,NA,many,TRBJ2-7,TGCGCCAGCAGCCGGGACACCCCCTGGTACGAGCAGTACTTC,CASSRDTPWYEQYF
TRBV30,NA,many,TRBJ2-7,TGTGCCTGGAGTGCCACCCTGGAGGTTAATGAGCAGTACTTC,CAWSATLEVNEQYF
TRBV7-9,NA,many,TRBJ2-2,TGTGCCAGCAGCAGCAGGGGATCTCTGAACACCGGGGAGCTGTTTTTT,CASSSRGSLNTGELFF
TRBV15,TRBD2,many,TRBJ2-5,TGTGCCACCAGCAGAGGACTAGCGGGAGAGAGGGGAGAGACCCAGTACTTC,CATSRGLAGERGETQYF
TRBV19,TRBD2,many,TRBJ2-2,TGTGCCAGTAGGTCTAGCGGAGGAACCGGGGAGCTGTTTTTT,CASRSSGGTGELFF